This is a list of T cell receptor beta chains from one sample in a study of blood T cell repertoires in COVID-19. Libraries were prepared by immunoSEQ multiplex PCR; TCRdb keeps only in-frame clonotypes and omits some of them. The sample shows 50,000 to 60,000 clones, around 85% of them seen only once. Sequences were obtained from peripheral blood. These receptors all come from a woman at least 80 years old with COVID-19, enrolled during active disease. The CDR3 runs from the conserved cysteine through the conserved F or W. A D gene is named only where the DNA matches it firmly. A clone size is listed for some rows: how often the clone was seen (once, few, many), or a class if it is expanded.

>TRBJ1-1|TRBV28|NA|NA
CASSSPLARWTEAFF
TGTGCCAGCAGTTCCCCTCTGGCTCGTTGGACTGAAGCTTTCTTT
>TRBJ2-1|TRBV28|TRBD2|NA
CASSQTSGSSYNEQFF
TGTGCCAGCAGTCAGACTAGCGGGAGCTCCTACAATGAGCAGTTCTTC
>TRBJ2-2|TRBV11-2|TRBD2|NA
CASSLVSGGSTGELFF
TGTGCCAGCAGCTTAGTTTCGGGAGGGTCCACCGGGGAGCTGTTTTTT
>TRBJ2-5|TRBV4-1|NA|NA
CASSQAGFQETQYF
TGCGCCAGCAGCCAAGCAGGATTCCAAGAGACCCAGTACTTC
>TRBJ1-1|TRBV6-5|NA|few
CASSHPEMNTEAFF
TGTGCCAGCAGTCACCCAGAAATGAACACTGAAGCTTTCTTT
>TRBJ1-1|TRBV3-1/TRBV3-2|NA|NA
CASSLQWSSTGNTEAFF
TGTGCCAGCAGCCTCCAGTGGTCGTCCACAGGTAACACTGAAGCTTTCTTT
>TRBJ2-5|TRBV27|NA|NA
CASGAIRASASQETQYF
TGTGCCAGCGGGGCCATACGGGCTAGCGCCAGCCAAGAGACCCAGTACTTC
>TRBJ1-2|TRBV2|NA|few
CASSDELFGYTF
TGTGCCAGCAGTGATGAGCTCTTTGGCTACACCTTC
>TRBJ2-1|TRBV15|NA|NA
CATSRAGLPPWEQFF
TGTGCCACCAGCAGAGCGGGACTGCCCCCTTGGGAGCAGTTCTTC
>TRBJ2-1|TRBV6-6|NA|NA
CASSYSASYNEQFF
TGTGCCAGCAGTTACTCGGCCTCCTACAATGAGCAGTTCTTC
>TRBJ2-7|TRBV5-4|TRBD2|NA
CASSPQLSGIHEQYF
TGTGCCAGCAGCCCCCAATTGAGCGGGATACACGAGCAGTACTTC
>TRBJ2-7|TRBV27|NA|NA
CASSLNGPARARTGGEQYF
TGTGCCAGCAGTTTAAACGGTCCTGCCCGGGCGAGGACTGGAGGCGAGCAGTACTTC
>TRBJ1-6|TRBV5-5|TRBD1|NA
CASSLQTGGSYNSPLHF
TGTGCCAGCAGCCTCCAGACAGGGGGCTCCTATAATTCACCCCTCCACTTT
>TRBJ2-3|TRBV3-1/TRBV3-2|NA|NA
CASSQGARGNTQYF
TGTGCCAGCAGCCAGGGAGCCCGCGGGAATACGCAGTATTTT
>TRBJ2-2|TRBV7-3|NA|NA
CASSPYSERNTGELFF
TGTGCCAGCAGCCCCTACTCTGAACGGAACACCGGGGAGCTGTTTTTT
>TRBJ2-1|TRBV29-1|NA|few
CSVEGGTGISYNEQFF
TGCAGCGTTGAGGGCGGAACAGGGATTTCCTACAATGAGCAGTTCTTC
>TRBJ1-3|TRBV9|NA|NA
CASSVGPGVNTIYF
TGTGCCAGCAGCGTAGGTCCGGGAGTAAACACCATATATTTT
>TRBJ2-5|TRBV30|TRBD1|NA
CAWERGRRETQYF
TGTGCCTGGGAAAGGGGGCGCAGAGAGACCCAGTACTTC
>TRBJ2-3|TRBV29-1|NA|NA
CSVEGGKSTDTQYF
TGCAGCGTTGAAGGCGGGAAGAGCACAGATACGCAGTATTTT
>TRBJ2-7|TRBV14|TRBD2|NA
CASSYGGTRSYEQYF
TGTGCCAGCAGCTACGGGGGGACCCGCTCCTACGAGCAGTACTTC
>TRBJ2-3|TRBV2|NA|NA
CASRGELVTHTDTQYF
TGTGCCAGCAGGGGTGAGCTAGTGACCCACACAGATACGCAGTATTTT
>TRBJ2-5|TRBV24-1|TRBD1|NA
CATSEWTGRETQYF
TGTGCCACCAGTGAATGGACAGGGCGGGAGACCCAGTACTTC
>TRBJ1-2|TRBV19|TRBD1|NA
CASTGGLRRSNYGYTF
TGTGCCAGTACAGGGGGCCTCCGCCGGTCGAACTATGGCTACACCTTC
>TRBJ1-1|TRBV7-9|NA|NA
CASSLGGSGNTEAFF
TGTGCCAGCAGCTTAGGTGGCAGTGGGAACACTGAAGCTTTCTTT
>TRBJ2-3|TRBV3-1/TRBV3-2|NA|once
CASSQDKGGASTDTQYF
TGTGCCAGCAGCCAAGATAAAGGCGGTGCTAGCACAGATACGCAGTATTTT
>TRBJ2-3|TRBV11-2|NA|NA
CASSELRGGHTQYF
TGTGCCAGCAGCGAATTGCGGGGAGGCCATACGCAGTATTTT
>TRBJ2-5|TRBV11-1|NA|NA
CASSPDRTEIETQYF
TGTGCCAGCAGCCCTGATAGGACAGAGATAGAGACCCAGTACTTC
>TRBJ2-5|TRBV27|TRBD1|few
CASSLRTGWETQYF
TGTGCCAGCAGTTTACGGACAGGGTGGGAGACCCAGTACTTC
>TRBJ2-7|TRBV6-5|TRBD2|NA
CASSYVAGGYEQYF
TGTGCCAGCAGTTACGTCGCGGGAGGCTACGAGCAGTACTTC
>TRBJ2-3|TRBV30|TRBD1|few
CAWDRTGPQDTQYF
TGTGCCTGGGATCGGACAGGGCCTCAAGATACGCAGTATTTT
>TRBJ2-7|TRBV7-2|TRBD2|NA
CASSFSGRGYEQYF
TGTGCCAGCAGCTTTAGCGGGAGGGGGTACGAGCAGTACTTC
>TRBJ2-2|TRBV24-1|TRBD2|few
CATGTSGNTGELFF
TGTGCAACCGGGACTAGCGGCAACACCGGGGAGCTGTTTTTT
>TRBJ2-1|TRBV7-6|NA|once
CASSYRRTVPEGEQFF
TGTGCCAGCAGCTACCGTCGGACAGTGCCAGAGGGGGAGCAGTTCTTC